Following are 16 T cell receptor beta chains from one sample sequenced in a study of T cell repertoires in cytomegalovirus infection. TCRdb passed the reads through MiXCR, listing each CDR3 protein once. This sample has hundreds of thousands of distinct CDR3 sequences, with 35% to 45% found just once. The sequenced material came from PBMCs. These receptor sequences come from a human donor in good health (CMV status not recorded). Some clones in this sample may be carry-over from other donors' samples.

This chain connects TRBV28 to TRBJ1-1; a possible D gene is TRBD1 (6 bases). The CDR3 runs 16 residues. Germline V lookup: CDR1 MDHEN, CDR2 SYDVKM. The germline V and J ends were trimmed by 6 bases and 1 base, with 18 bases remaining between them. This chain's CDR3 is CASRLLQGRGNTEAFF. In DNA form, the CDR3 reads TGTGCCAGCAGGCTTCTACAGGGACGAGGGAACACTGAAGCTTTCTTT.

This chain joins TRBV5-1 and TRBJ2-1, with 7 positions matching TRBD2. The CDR3 extends over 14 amino acids. Trimming at V came to 1 base and at J to 5 bases, leaving 3 bases not matched to a gene. Germline CDR1 reads SGHRS; CDR2 reads YFSETQ. CDR3 sequence: CASSLREVDNEQFF. The CDR3 DNA is TGCGCCAGCAGCTTGCGGGAGGTGGACAATGAGCAGTTCTTC.

This clonotype has ten or more counts. The genes are TRBV7-2 and TRBJ1-1, with a tentative D call TRBD1 (5 bases). Germline V gene data show CDR1 as SGHTA and CDR2 as FQGNSA. The V end was cut by 6 bases, the J end by 9 bases, with 20 bases between. This CDR3 spans 14 amino acids. The CDR3 region is CASSRDGVGPQAFF. CDR3 DNA sequence: TGTGCCAGCAGTCGTGATGGAGTGGGGCCGCAAGCTTTCTTT.

This clonotype was seen a few times. The rearrangement links TRBV7-8 to TRBJ1-4; D not certain. Germline-derived CDR1 and CDR2 are SGHVS and FQNEAQ. The length of the CDR3 is 17 residues. The V end was cut by 2 bases, the J end by 0 bases, with 13 bases between. CDR3 sequence (DNA): TGTGCCAGCAGCTTATCGTCCCCCCTTGCAACTAATGAAAAACTGTTTTTT. It codes for CASSLSSPLATNEKLFF.

This chain uses TRBV7-3 with TRBJ1-1; a possible D gene is TRBD1 (5 bases). CDR3 size: 16 residues. Germline CDR1 SGHTA, CDR2 FQGTGA. The V end was cut by 0 bases, the J end by 0 bases, with 11 bases between. This chain's CDR3 is CASSLTWGIMNTEAFF. The CDR3 DNA reads as TGTGCCAGCAGCTTAACCTGGGGGATCATGAACACTGAAGCTTTCTTT. Full variable domain (remainder filled in from reference TRBV7-3 and TRBJ1-1): GAGVSQTPSNKVTEKGKYVELRCDPISGHTALYWYRQSLGQGPEFLIYFQGTGAADDSGLPNDRFFAVRPEGSVSTLKIQRTERGDSAVYLCASSLTWGIMNTEAFFGQGTRLTVV.

V and J are TRBV6-2 or TRBV6-3 and TRBJ2-1; unclear D gene. Germline V gives CDR1 MNHEY, CDR2 SVGEGT. V was cut by 8 bases and J by 0 bases, with 14 bases left in between. The CDR3 extends over 15 amino acids. CDR3: CASGWLTASYNEQFF. CDR3 sequence (DNA): TGTGCCAGCGGGTGGTTAACGGCCTCCTACAATGAGCAGTTCTTC.

This clonotype has just a few counts. V gene TRBV5-4 combines with J gene TRBJ2-5, with TRBD2 identical over 7 bases. Germline CDR1 SGHNT, CDR2 YYREEE (reference sequence). The CDR3 sequence is 17 residues long. After removal of 1 base from V and 1 base from J, the junction contained 10 bases not matched to a gene. Here the CDR3 DNA reads TGTGCCAGCAGCTTGAGGGGCGGCGGGGGACCCCAAGAGACCCAGTACTTC. Amino acids: CASSLRGGGGPQETQYF.

The rearrangement links TRBV12-3 or TRBV12-4 to TRBJ1-2, with no clear D. Trimming left V 4 bases short and J 8 bases short, with 17 bases between. The CDR3 runs to 14 residues. In DNA form, the CDR3 reads TGTGCCAGCAGTTCCCCCGCGGGATTCGACGGCTACACCTTC. Protein sequence: CASSSPAGFDGYTF.

The DNA of the CDR3 is TGTGCCAGCAGTGGGGGACTAGCCGTCTACGAGCAGTACTTC. Translation gives CASSGGLAVYEQYF. The rearrangement joins TRBV27 to TRBJ2-7, with TRBD2 matching 9 bases. CDR3 size: 14 residues. Looked up from germline, CDR1 is MNHEY and CDR2 is SMNVEV (reference sequence). With V trimmed by 5 bases and J by 3 bases, 5 bases remained unmatched.

This clonotype has at least ten counts. The chain joins TRBV12-3 or TRBV12-4 to TRBJ2-1, with TRBD2 matching 16 bases. The V segment lost 5 bases and the J segment 7 bases; nucleotides outside the gene matches: 2. The CDR3 is made up of 15 amino acids. In DNA, the CDR3 is TGTGCCAGCAGTGGGACTAGCGGGAGGGGTAATGAGCAGTTCTTC. Translated: CASSGTSGRGNEQFF.

As regards this clonotype: Compared with germline, one end of the junction differs, possibly owing to a read error. This chain connects TRBV6-2 or TRBV6-3 to TRBJ2-1; D is perhaps TRBD2 (7 bases). The CDR3 contains 14 residues. Germline CDR1 is MNHEY and CDR2 is SVGEGT. CDR3 residues: CASSLGGGPNEQLF. CDR3 nucleotide sequence: TGTGCCAGCAGTCTGGGGGGGGGCCCAAATGAGCAGTTATTC.

This clonotype was counted a few times. The chain links TRBV7-8 to TRBJ1-1; D might be TRBD1 (6 bases). V was shortened by 3 bases and J by 4 bases, with 21 bases between the two germline ends. The CDR3 spans 17 residues. The germline CDR1 and CDR2 sequences are SGHVS and FQNEAQ. CDR3 in amino acids: CASSFEGGSARSTEAFF. The CDR3 region has the DNA TGTGCCAGCAGCTTTGAAGGGGGTTCGGCGAGGAGCACTGAAGCTTTCTTT.

In this sample, this clonotype turned up a few times. V is TRBV6-1 and J is TRBJ1-4; no firm D call. This CDR3 spans 13 amino acids. Germline values: CDR1 MNHNS, CDR2 SASEGT. The V and J ends lost 8 bases and 3 bases respectively, with 10 bases between them. In nucleotides, the CDR3 is TGTGCCAGCCGGGCCGGGGCTAATGAAAAACTGTTTTTT. As protein: CASRAGANEKLFF.

In the case of this clonotype: A read error may account for a junction end that differs from germline. The genes are TRBV7-8 and TRBJ2-4; 8 nucleotides line up with TRBD1. CDR3 length equals 15 residues. Germline V gives CDR1 SGHVS, CDR2 FQNEAQ. As DNA, the CDR3 is TGTGCCAGCAGCCATACCAGACAGGGGTCGAACAGTCAGTACTTC. It specifies CASSHTRQGSNSQYF. Looking up the rest from reference TRBV7-8 and TRBJ2-4 gives the full variable domain: GAGVSQSPRYKVAKRGQDVALRCDPISGHVSLFWYQQALGQGPEFLTYFQNEAQLDKSGLPSDRFFAERPEGSVSTLKIQRTQQEDSAVYLCASSHTRQGSNSQYFGAGTRLSVL.

This clonotype was recorded at least ten times. V and J are TRBV7-2 and TRBJ1-6; D not resolved. Trimming took off 1 base at V and 13 bases at J, with 11 bases between the two ends. The CDR3 runs 13 residues. Germline assignment: CDR1 SGHTA and CDR2 FQGNSA. The chain's CDR3 is CASSLVRKGPLHF. CDR3 DNA: TGTGCCAGCAGCTTAGTCCGTAAGGGTCCCCTCCACTTT.

The V call is TRBV7-6, the J call TRBJ2-7; D not resolved. Trimming stripped 6 bases from V and 6 bases from J, with 12 bases between. The CDR3 length is 12 residues. Germline CDR1 and CDR2: SGHVS and FNYEAQ. The CDR3 bases are TGTGCCAGCAGAGGCATGCTCTCCGAGCAGTACTTC. This codes for CASRGMLSEQYF. The complete variable domain, with remaining parts taken from reference TRBV7-6 and TRBJ2-7, reads GAGVSQSPRYKVTKRGQDVALRCDPISGHVSLYWYRQALGQGPEFLTYFNYEAQQDKSGLPNDRFSAERPEGSISTLTIQRTEQRDSAMYRCASRGMLSEQYFGPGTRLTVT.